Sequencing of this T cell receptor (beta chain) was carried out in a study of T cells in Graves' hyperthyroidism and ophthalmopathy. Amplified TCR beta CDR3 regions came from RNA transcripts. HTBI primers drove first-round RT-PCR of the TCR CDR3. TCRdb re-analysed the multiplex PCR reads in MiXCR, keeping a single row per CDR3 protein. The top ten hold roughly 60% of the sample, which has roughly 280,000 distinct CDR3 sequences, 20% to 25% seen once. The sample taken for sequencing was blood. This TCR came from a man aged 25-40 years with Graves' ophthalmopathy.

CDR3 loop: CSARGPGRSYNEQFF. CDR3 sequence (DNA): TGCAGTGCTAGAGGGCCCGGGAGGTCCTACAATGAGCAGTTCTTC. The chain joins TRBV20-1 to TRBJ2-1, with 7 bases lining up with TRBD2. The CDR3 spans 15 residues. The V segment lost 1 base and the J segment 1 base; nucleotides outside the gene matches: 4. Germline-derived CDR1 and CDR2 are DFQATT and SNEGSKA (reference sequence).